The next 27 T cell receptor beta chains were all read from a single sample in a study of Tregs in tolerant kidney transplant recipients. This table comes from immunoSEQ multiplex PCR, and its TCRdb copy is limited to in-frame clones, with some not included. The sample has about 60,000 clones; roughly 92% are singletons. The input for sequencing was CD8+ T cells from blood, taken before the transplant. The source of these receptors is a human donor who received a combined kidney and bone marrow transplant.

This chain links TRBV5-1 with TRBJ2-1; tentatively, D is TRBD2 (5 bases). The CDR3 has 15 residues. Trimming stripped 0 bases from V and 0 bases from J, with 7 bases between. Looked up from germline, CDR1 is SGHRS and CDR2 is YFSETQ. CDR3 DNA: TGCGCCAGCAGCTTGGTAGGGAGCTCCTACAATGAGCAGTTCTTC. This sequence encodes CASSLVGSSYNEQFF.

The genes are TRBV27 and TRBJ2-7, with 8 bases identical to TRBD2. Germline assignment: CDR1 MNHEY and CDR2 SMNVEV (reference sequence). The junction had 8 bases not matched to a gene; V was cut back by 6 bases and J by 1 base. The CDR3 length is 15 residues. This chain's CDR3 is CASSQGTSRSYEQYF. The CDR3 coding sequence is TGTGCCAGCAGCCAAGGGACTAGTAGGTCCTACGAGCAGTACTTC.

This rearrangement joins TRBV27 to TRBJ2-1; D is unresolved. Trimming shortened V by 6 bases and J by 2 bases, and 11 bases separated the two germline ends. The CDR3 extends over 14 amino acids. The germline CDR1 and CDR2 sequences are MNHEY and SMNVEV (reference sequence). In DNA, the CDR3 is TGTGCCAGCAGGAGCCAGGATACCTACAATGAGCAGTTCTTC. Amino acid sequence: CASRSQDTYNEQFF.

The chain has TRBV4-2 and TRBJ2-7, with D perhaps TRBD1 (7 bases). Germline lookup yields CDR1 LGHNA and CDR2 YNFKEQ. Trimming took off 1 base at V and 2 bases at J, with 12 bases between the two ends. This CDR3 spans 15 amino acids. CDR3 coding DNA: TGTGCCAGCAGCCAAGGCAGGGGGGCGGCCTACGAGCAGTACTTC. It yields the protein CASSQGRGAAYEQYF.

The chain combines TRBV14 with TRBJ2-3, with 11 bases that match TRBD2. Germline V gene data show CDR1 as SGHDN and CDR2 as FVKESK. With V trimmed by 4 bases and J by 4 bases, 4 bases remained unmatched. This CDR3 has 15 amino acids. CDR3 coding DNA: TGTGCCAGCAGCCTAGCGGGGGGGCTCGCAGATACGCAGTATTTT. It codes for CASSLAGGLADTQYF.

Points on this clone: Other nucleotide sequences in the sample specify the same CDR3. This chain uses TRBV5-1 with TRBJ2-7; D is uncertain. Germline V CDR1 and CDR2: SGHRS, YFSETQ. Deletions cut 6 bases from V and 4 bases from J, with 14 bases between. CDR3 size: 13 residues. Here the CDR3 DNA reads TGCGCCAGCACGACTGGCAATCAGTACGAGCAGTACTTC. Residues: CASTTGNQYEQYF.

This clone occurred once. The V call is TRBV7-8, the J call TRBJ2-1; D may be TRBD2 (5 bases). This CDR3 has 14 amino acids. V was cut by 9 bases and J by 0 bases, with 12 bases left in between. Germline CDR1 reads SGHVS; CDR2 reads FQNEAQ. The CDR3 DNA follows: TGTGCCAGTGACCGGGGTTACTCCTACAATGAGCAGTTCTTC. Encoded protein: CASDRGYSYNEQFF.

The V call is TRBV15, the J call TRBJ2-3, with TRBD1 as a possible D gene (7 bases). The germline V and J ends were trimmed by 4 bases and 2 bases, with 19 bases remaining between them. Germline V gene sequence: CDR1 LNHNV, CDR2 YYDKDF (reference sequence). The CDR3 is 17 amino acids. CDR3 coding DNA: TGTGCCACCAGCACGGTTAGACAGGGACTCCACACAGATACGCAGTATTTT. It yields the protein CATSTVRQGLHTDTQYF.

V usage is TRBV29-1 and J usage is TRBJ2-1; 9 bases map to TRBD2. The CDR3 extends over 18 amino acids. V shed 2 bases and J 0 bases; nucleotides not matched to a gene: 11. Germline V gene sequence: CDR1 SQVTM, CDR2 ANQGSEA. The CDR3 bases are TGCAGCGTTGAATTTGCTAGCGGGAAACCTTACTCCTACAATGAGCAGTTCTTC. Translated, it gives CSVEFASGKPYSYNEQFF.

V usage is TRBV9 and J usage is TRBJ2-5; the match to TRBD2 covers 9 bases. Germline V gene lookup returns CDR1 SGDLS and CDR2 YYNGEE. V trimming: 0 bases; J trimming: 5 bases; junction bases outside the gene matches: 8. The CDR3 is 16 amino acids. CDR3 protein: CASSVVAGGLLETQYF. CDR3 nucleotide sequence: TGTGCCAGCAGCGTAGTTGCGGGGGGGCTTCTGGAGACCCAGTACTTC. Filled out from reference TRBV9 and TRBJ2-5, the complete variable domain reads DSGVTQTPKHLITATGQRVTLRCSPRSGDLSVYWYQQSLDQGLQFLIQYYNGEERAKGNILERFSAQQFPDLHSELNLSSLELGDSALYFCASSVVAGGLLETQYFGPGTRLLVL.

The J gene is TRBJ1-5, the V gene TRBV7-6; the D gene is possibly TRBD1 (5 bases). Germline V gene lookup returns CDR1 SGHVS and CDR2 FNYEAQ. The CDR3 totals 14 residues. Trimming removed 5 bases at V and 3 bases at J, with 11 bases between. The DNA for the CDR3 is TGTGCCAGCAGCCTGACAGTCTCCAATCAGCCCCAGCATTTT. Its translation: CASSLTVSNQPQHF. Full variable domain (remainder filled in from reference TRBV7-6 and TRBJ1-5): GAGVSQSPRYKVTKRGQDVALRCDPISGHVSLYWYRQALGQGPEFLTYFNYEAQQDKSGLPNDRFSAERPEGSISTLTIQRTEQRDSAMYRCASSLTVSNQPQHFGDGTRLSIL.

The chain joins TRBV5-6 to TRBJ1-1, with D perhaps TRBD1 (5 bases). Trimming left V 4 bases short and J 1 base short, with 11 bases between. From germline, CDR1 is SGHDT and CDR2 YYEEEE. CDR3 length: 14 amino acids. The CDR3: CASSHATGNTEAFF. The CDR3 DNA reads TGTGCCAGCAGCCACGCTACAGGGAACACTGAAGCTTTCTTT.

The chain employs TRBV13 and TRBJ2-7, with 7 bases lining up with TRBD2. V lost 3 bases, J lost 2 bases, and 1 base stayed unmatched. This CDR3 has 13 amino acids. CDR1 PRHDT and CDR2 FYEKMQ come from the germline V gene (reference sequence). The CDR3 region is CASSFGGTYEQYF. In DNA, the CDR3 is TGTGCCAGCAGCTTCGGGGGGACCTACGAGCAGTACTTC.

This clone appeared once. The chain links TRBV28 to TRBJ2-2; TRBD1 matches at 7 bases. The germline gives CDR1 MDHEN, CDR2 SYDVKM. This CDR3 has 18 amino acids. The ends lost 6 bases at V and 0 bases at J; junction bases unmatched: 13. The CDR3 sequence is CASRTTRTGLANTGELFF. DNA for the CDR3: TGTGCCAGCAGAACCACAAGGACAGGCCTCGCGAACACCGGGGAGCTGTTTTTT.

This clone was found once. The V call is TRBV6-5, the J call TRBJ2-2; TRBD1 matches at 7 bases. V lost 2 bases to trimming and J lost 0 bases; unmatched junction nucleotides: 0. Germline V gene lookup returns CDR1 MNHEY and CDR2 SVGAGI. The CDR3 is 15 amino acids. CDR3 bases: TGTGCCAGCAGTTACGGGACAGCGAACACCGGGGAGCTGTTTTTT. Translated: CASSYGTANTGELFF.

The chain recombines TRBV6-5 with TRBJ1-1; 7 bases match TRBD1. V was clipped by 6 bases and J by 4 bases; unmatched bases: 8. Germline values: CDR1 MNHEY, CDR2 SVGAGI. The CDR3 contains 14 residues. The chain's CDR3 is CASSLTGSGTEAFF. CDR3 sequence (DNA): TGTGCCAGCAGCTTGACAGGGTCTGGCACTGAAGCTTTCTTT.

The chain joins TRBV9 to TRBJ2-3; 11 nucleotides line up with TRBD2. The junction had 6 bases not matched to a gene; V was cut back by 4 bases and J by 5 bases. CDR3 length equals 15 residues. Germline values: CDR1 SGDLS, CDR2 YYNGEE. The CDR3 nucleotides are TGTGCCAGCAGCCCGAGGACTAGCGGGTTAGATACGCAGTATTTT. As protein: CASSPRTSGLDTQYF. The whole variable domain, remainder taken from reference TRBV9 and TRBJ2-3, is DSGVTQTPKHLITATGQRVTLRCSPRSGDLSVYWYQQSLDQGLQFLIQYYNGEERAKGNILERFSAQQFPDLHSELNLSSLELGDSALYFCASSPRTSGLDTQYFGPGTRLTVL.

This chain uses TRBV27 with TRBJ2-1; TRBD1 is a possible D gene (5 bases). The CDR3 is 12 amino acids. In germline, CDR1 is MNHEY, CDR2 SMNVEV (reference sequence). Between the trimmed V and J ends, which lost 8 bases and 6 bases, there was a span of 11 bases. The CDR3 DNA reads TGTGCCAGCGGGGATAGGGGCAATGAGCAGTTCTTC. Amino acids: CASGDRGNEQFF.

This clone appeared a single time. V gene TRBV7-6 combines with J gene TRBJ2-6, with unresolved D. Trimming shortened V by 2 bases and J by 2 bases, and 10 bases separated the two germline ends. CDR3 size: 16 residues. Germline V lookup: CDR1 SGHVS, CDR2 FNYEAQ. The CDR3 spells CASSLPVGPGANVLTF. DNA for the CDR3: TGTGCCAGCAGCTTACCCGTCGGTCCTGGGGCCAACGTCCTGACTTTC.

The rearrangement joins TRBV7-2 to TRBJ2-2; 8 nucleotides agree with TRBD1. The CDR3 runs to 15 residues. The V gene's germline CDR1 is SGHTA and CDR2 FQGNSA. V shed 5 bases, J shed 3 bases, and the junction held 5 bases outside the gene matches. This CDR3 reads CASSPTGGYTGELFF. The CDR3 DNA sequence: TGTGCCAGCAGCCCTACAGGGGGGTACACCGGGGAGCTGTTTTTT.

CDR3 region: CASSGYRGPYEQYF. The CDR3 nucleotides read TGTGCCAGCAGTGGATACAGGGGGCCCTACGAGCAGTACTTC. The genes are TRBV28 and TRBJ2-7; 9 positions agree with TRBD1. The CDR3 runs 14 residues. The germline gives CDR1 MDHEN, CDR2 SYDVKM. Trimming cost V 5 bases and J 2 bases; bases outside gene matches: 4.

The rearrangement links TRBV19 to TRBJ2-3; 7 nucleotides align to TRBD2. V gave up 3 bases and J gave up 1 base; unmatched junction bases: 4. CDR1 LNHDA and CDR2 SQIVND come from the germline V gene (reference sequence). The CDR3 runs 15 residues. The CDR3 sequence: CASSIVAGGTDTQYF. CDR3 nucleotide sequence: TGTGCCAGTAGTATTGTGGCGGGGGGCACAGATACGCAGTATTTT.

This chain connects TRBV7-2 to TRBJ2-1, with D perhaps matching TRBD1 (6 bases). V lost 2 bases and J 0 bases, leaving 8 bases between the germline ends. Germline V gives CDR1 SGHTA, CDR2 FQGNSA. The CDR3 contains 15 residues. CDR3 sequence reads: CASSLPGASYNEQFF. In DNA form, the CDR3 reads TGTGCCAGCAGCTTACCAGGGGCCTCCTACAATGAGCAGTTCTTC.

The chain couples TRBV7-9 to TRBJ2-1, with unresolved D. Between the trimmed V and J ends, which lost 4 bases and 6 bases, there was a span of 16 bases. CDR3 length equals 15 residues. Germline V gene sequence: CDR1 SEHNR, CDR2 FQNEAQ (reference sequence). This CDR3 is CASSSPTPGINEQFF. The CDR3, as DNA: TGTGCCAGCAGCTCCCCCACACCGGGTATCAATGAGCAGTTCTTC.

The V and J genes are TRBV15 and TRBJ1-3, with D uncertain. This CDR3 comprises 13 residues. Germline values: CDR1 LNHNV, CDR2 YYDKDF (reference sequence). Trimming shortened V by 0 bases and J by 4 bases, and 4 bases separated the two germline ends. This CDR3 reads CATSRDLGNTIYF. In nucleotides, the CDR3 is TGTGCCACCAGCAGAGATTTAGGAAACACCATATATTTT.

This clone was found a few times. V usage is TRBV4-1 and J usage is TRBJ2-7, with TRBD1 matching 7 bases. This CDR3 has 15 amino acids. V gave up 5 bases and J gave up 5 bases; unmatched junction bases: 12. Germline V gene sequence: CDR1 MGHRA, CDR2 YSYEKL. The CDR3 protein is CASSGTQGEYNEQYF. The CDR3 nucleotides are TGCGCCAGCAGCGGTACCCAGGGGGAATACAACGAGCAGTACTTC.

The CDR3 DNA sequence: TGTGCCAGCAGTGAGGGGGCAGGGGTTGGTCCCCAGCATTTT. Translating it yields CASSEGAGVGPQHF. The V call is TRBV6-4, the J call TRBJ1-5; maybe TRBD1 (6 bases). CDR3 length: 14 residues. Per the germline V gene, CDR1 is MRHNA and CDR2 is SNTAGT. The V end lost 3 bases, the J end lost 10 bases, and 16 bases lay between the germline ends.